This T cell receptor (beta chain) was profiled in a study of beta chain features in type 1 diabetes. Study as a whole: Patients did not differ from healthy donors in age, gender or cell yield. All samples combined gave under 110,000,000 sorted cells for examination. General study results and limits: TCRB CDR3 length was moderately but significantly reduced in all four CD4+ subsets of Type 1 diabetes patients. A greater similarity of naive, central memory and Treg TCRB repertoires was seen among patients than among healthy donors.

The study reverse transcribed the entire isolated RNA, so it sequenced expressed TCRB transcripts. Sequenced by immunoSEQ multiplex PCR; TCRdb stores in-frame clones only, minus some. The sample lists about 340,000 clones, 13% occurring once. There are a few counts of this clone. Its antigen is unidentified. This CDR3 contains 15 residues. V lost 4 bases, J lost 12 bases, and 14 bases stayed unmatched. The germline V gene has CDR1 SEHNR and CDR2 FQNEAQ (reference sequence). CD45RO/CCR7/CD25/CD127/CD95/CD27 sorting isolated CD4+ naive, central memory, regulatory and stem cell-like memory cells. The V and J genes are TRBV7-9 and TRBJ2-1; the match to TRBD2 covers 8 bases. The TCR sequence derives from a woman aged 18-30 years with type 1 diabetes. The sample taken for sequencing was naive CD4+ T cells from blood. The CDR3 reads CASSSQRWTSSGQFF. The CDR3 coding sequence is TGTGCCAGCAGCTCCCAAAGGTGGACTAGCTCGGGGCAGTTCTTC. The whole variable domain, remainder taken from reference TRBV7-9 and TRBJ2-1, is DTGVSQNPRHKITKRGQNVTFRCDPISEHNRLYWYRQTLGQGPEFLTYFQNEAQLEKSRLLSDRFSAERPKGSFSTLEIQRTEQGDSAMYLCASSSQRWTSSGQFFGPGTRLTVL.